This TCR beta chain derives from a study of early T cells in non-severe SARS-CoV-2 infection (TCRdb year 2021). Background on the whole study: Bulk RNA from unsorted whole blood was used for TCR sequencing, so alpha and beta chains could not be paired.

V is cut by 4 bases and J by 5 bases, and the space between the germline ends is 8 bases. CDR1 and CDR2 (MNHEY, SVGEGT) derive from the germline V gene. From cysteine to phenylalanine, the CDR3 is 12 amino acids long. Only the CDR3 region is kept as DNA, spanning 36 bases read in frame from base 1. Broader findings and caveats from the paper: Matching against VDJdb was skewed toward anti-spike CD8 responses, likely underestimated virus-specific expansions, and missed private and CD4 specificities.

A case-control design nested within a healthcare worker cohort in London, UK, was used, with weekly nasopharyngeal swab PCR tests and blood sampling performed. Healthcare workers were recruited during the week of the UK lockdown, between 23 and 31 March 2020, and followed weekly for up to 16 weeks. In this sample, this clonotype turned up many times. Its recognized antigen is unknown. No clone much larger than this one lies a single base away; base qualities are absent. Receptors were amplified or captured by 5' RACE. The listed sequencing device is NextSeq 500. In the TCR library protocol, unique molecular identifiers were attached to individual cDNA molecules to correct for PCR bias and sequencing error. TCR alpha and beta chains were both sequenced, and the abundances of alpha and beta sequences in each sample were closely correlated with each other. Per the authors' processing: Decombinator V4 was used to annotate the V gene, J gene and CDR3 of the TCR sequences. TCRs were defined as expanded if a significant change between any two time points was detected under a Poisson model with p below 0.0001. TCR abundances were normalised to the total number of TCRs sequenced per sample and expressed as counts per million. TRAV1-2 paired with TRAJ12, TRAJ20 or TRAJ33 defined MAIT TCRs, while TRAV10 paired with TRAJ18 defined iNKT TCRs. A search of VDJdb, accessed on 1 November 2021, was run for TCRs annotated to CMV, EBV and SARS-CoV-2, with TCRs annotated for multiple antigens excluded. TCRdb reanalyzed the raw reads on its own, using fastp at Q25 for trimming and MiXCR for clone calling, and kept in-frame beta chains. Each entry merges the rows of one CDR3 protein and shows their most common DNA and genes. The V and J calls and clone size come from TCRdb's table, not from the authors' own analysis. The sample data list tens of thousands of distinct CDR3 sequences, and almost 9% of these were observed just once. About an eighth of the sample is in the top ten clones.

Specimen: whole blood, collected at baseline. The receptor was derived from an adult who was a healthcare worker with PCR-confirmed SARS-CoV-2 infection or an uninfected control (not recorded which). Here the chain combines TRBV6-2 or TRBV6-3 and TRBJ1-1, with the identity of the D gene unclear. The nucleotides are TGTGCCAGCAGTTCCATAGGTACTGAAGCTTTCTTT. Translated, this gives CASSSIGTEAFF.